Below, 5 T cell receptor beta chains from the same sample are listed, as sequenced in a study of cytomegalovirus exposure and HLA in healthy donors. TCRdb keeps only in-frame clones here, not all; method: immunoSEQ multiplex PCR. This table holds around 70,000 clones, 94% found once. Sequences were obtained from PBMCs. The source of these receptors is a man aged 18 to 29 in good health and CMV-seropositive.

The V and J genes are TRBV11-2 and TRBJ2-1; 7 positions match TRBD2. This CDR3 region has 17 residues. From germline, CDR1 is SGHAT and CDR2 FQNNGV. After removal of 2 bases from V and 1 base from J, the junction contained 8 bases not matched to a gene. CDR3 protein: CASSLTRRETSYNEQFF. The CDR3, as DNA: TGTGCCAGCAGCTTAACTCGGCGGGAGACATCCTACAATGAGCAGTTCTTC.

The chain joins TRBV10-3 to TRBJ2-3; 8 nucleotides agree with TRBD2. Germline trimming cut 4 bases from V and 3 bases from J; bases unmatched to any gene: 6. CDR3 length: 15 amino acids. From germline, CDR1 is ENHRY and CDR2 SYGVKD. For the CDR3, the DNA is TGTGCCATCAGTGGACGTAGCGGGATAACAGATACGCAGTATTTT. Translation gives CAISGRSGITDTQYF.

This chain connects TRBV11-1 to TRBJ2-7, with 10 bases that match TRBD1. V was pared by 5 bases and J by 7 bases, with 11 bases of the junction left unmatched. Germline CDR1 is SGHAT and CDR2 is FQDESV (reference sequence). This CDR3 region has 15 residues. CDR3 protein: CASSPGTGASREQYF. The CDR3 DNA reads as TGTGCCAGCAGCCCAGGGACAGGGGCCTCTAGAGAGCAGTACTTC.

V is TRBV13 and J is TRBJ2-7, with 8 bases that match TRBD1. This CDR3 contains 12 residues. Germline trimming cut 8 bases from V and 6 bases from J; bases unmatched to any gene: 6. In germline, CDR1 is PRHDT, CDR2 FYEKMQ (reference sequence). CDR3 residues: CASPRGRGEQYF. The CDR3 DNA follows: TGTGCCAGCCCCAGGGGGCGAGGCGAGCAGTACTTC.

The chain recombines TRBV5-1 with TRBJ1-2; no clear D gene. V dropped 4 bases and J dropped 2 bases, with 9 bases sitting between them. The CDR3 extends over 13 amino acids. Germline-derived CDR1 and CDR2 are SGHRS and YFSETQ. CDR3: CASSQDGNYGYTF. In DNA, the CDR3 is TGCGCCAGCAGCCAAGACGGGAACTATGGCTACACCTTC.